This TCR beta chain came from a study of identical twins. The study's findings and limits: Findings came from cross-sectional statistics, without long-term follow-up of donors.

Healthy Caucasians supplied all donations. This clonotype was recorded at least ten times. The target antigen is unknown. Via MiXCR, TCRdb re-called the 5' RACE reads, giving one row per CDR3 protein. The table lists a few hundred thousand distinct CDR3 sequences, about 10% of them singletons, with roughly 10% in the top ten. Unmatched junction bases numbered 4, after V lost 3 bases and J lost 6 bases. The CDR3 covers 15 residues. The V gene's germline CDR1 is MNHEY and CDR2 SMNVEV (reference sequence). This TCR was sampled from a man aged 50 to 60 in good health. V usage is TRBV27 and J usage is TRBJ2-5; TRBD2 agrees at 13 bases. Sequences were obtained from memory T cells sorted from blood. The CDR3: CASSLGTSGTKTQYF. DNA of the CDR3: TGTGCCAGCAGTTTGGGGACTAGCGGGACTAAGACCCAGTACTTC.